The source of this T cell receptor beta chain is a study of identical twins. This CDR3 has 15 amino acids. The germline V gene has CDR1 MGHDK and CDR2 SYGVNS. The V segment lost 5 bases and the J segment 4 bases; nucleotides outside the gene matches: 10. TCRdb independently ran MiXCR on the 5' RACE reads; one entry per CDR3 protein. Of 510,000 or so distinct CDR3 sequences in the sample, roughly 15% were seen once. These data were also filed under a second study, of yellow fever vaccine responses in identical twins.

Sequenced sample: CD4+ T cells sorted from blood. The chain combines TRBV25-1 with TRBJ1-2; TRBD1 agrees at 7 bases. This receptor was taken from a woman aged 18-29 years in good health. For the CDR3, the DNA is TGTGCCAGCAGTAAACCGACAGGGCTCAGCTATGGCTACACCTTC. Its protein is CASSKPTGLSYGYTF.